This entry lists 14 T cell receptor beta chains sequenced from one sample in a study of blood T cell repertoires in COVID-19. Assay: immunoSEQ multiplex PCR; the TCRdb copy retains only in-frame clones and omits some. The sample has around 230,000 clones; approximately 85% are singletons. Sequences were obtained from peripheral blood. Receptor source: a woman aged 60-75 years with active or convalescent COVID-19.

The chain is built from TRBV6-2 or TRBV6-3 and TRBJ2-5, with 9 bases matching TRBD1. CDR1 MNHEY and CDR2 SVGEGT come from the germline V gene. Trimming cost V 4 bases and J 4 bases; bases outside gene matches: 7. This CDR3 spans 15 amino acids. CDR3 region: CASSFTGGAGETQYF. As DNA, the CDR3 is TGTGCCAGCAGTTTCACAGGGGGCGCGGGAGAGACCCAGTACTTC.

V usage is TRBV2 and J usage is TRBJ1-2; a weak D match, TRBD1 (6 bases). This CDR3 is 14 amino acids long. Per germline, CDR1 SNHLY and CDR2 FYNNEI. With 2 bases removed from V and 3 bases from J, the gap between germline ends came to 10 bases. In nucleotides, the CDR3 is TGTGCCAGCAGTGAATACAGGGCCTACTATGGCTACACCTTC. It specifies CASSEYRAYYGYTF.

The chain joins TRBV9 to TRBJ2-1; 13 nucleotides agree with TRBD2. With V trimmed by 4 bases and J by 2 bases, 6 bases remained unmatched. This CDR3 has 17 residues. Germline V lookup: CDR1 SGDLS, CDR2 YYNGEE. CDR3 DNA sequence: TGTGCCAGCAGCCTCGGACTAGCGGGGGCTCCCTACAATGAGCAGTTCTTC. It encodes CASSLGLAGAPYNEQFF. Based on the CDR3 plus reference TRBV9 and TRBJ2-1, the full variable domain is DSGVTQTPKHLITATGQRVTLRCSPRSGDLSVYWYQQSLDQGLQFLIQYYNGEERAKGNILERFSAQQFPDLHSELNLSSLELGDSALYFCASSLGLAGAPYNEQFFGPGTRLTVL.

The CDR3 bases are TGTGCCATCAGTGAGACAGCGGGACCCATCTATGGCTACACCTTC. The encoded protein is CAISETAGPIYGYTF. The rearrangement uses TRBV10-3 and TRBJ1-2, with a weak D call TRBD1 (5 bases). Germline loops: CDR1 ENHRY, CDR2 SYGVKD. Trimming took off 2 bases at V and 4 bases at J, with 14 bases between the two ends. CDR3 length: 15 residues.

V gene TRBV12-3 or TRBV12-4 combines with J gene TRBJ2-1; 8 nucleotides align to TRBD1. This CDR3 has 13 amino acids. Trimming took 6 bases from V and 7 from J; bases not matched to a gene: 5. The CDR3 sequence: CASRRTGINEQFF. The CDR3 nucleotides read TGTGCCAGCAGAAGGACAGGGATTAATGAGCAGTTCTTC.

The genes are TRBV29-1 and TRBJ1-1; D unclear. CDR3 length equals 14 residues. CDR1 and CDR2 (germline): SQVTM, ANQGSEA. Trimming pared 2 bases from V and 7 bases from J, leaving 17 bases between. CDR3 coding DNA: TGCAGCGTTGAAAAGAGACACAACACCTTTGAAGCTTTCTTT. Its translation is CSVEKRHNTFEAFF. Supplemented by reference TRBV29-1 and TRBJ1-1, the full variable domain reads SAVISQKPSRDICQRGTSLTIQCQVDSQVTMMFWYRQQPGQSLTLIATANQGSEATYESGFVIDKFPISRPNLTFSTLTVSNMSPEDSSIYLCSVEKRHNTFEAFFGQGTRLTVV.

The chain combines TRBV7-9 with TRBJ1-1, with a possible D match to TRBD1 (5 bases). The CDR3 contains 14 residues. V shed 3 bases and J shed 7 bases, with 15 bases lying between them. Germline CDR1 reads SEHNR; CDR2 reads FQNEAQ (reference sequence). The CDR3 reads CASSLVGRVSEAFF. The CDR3 nucleotides read TGTGCCAGCAGCTTGGTGGGCAGGGTTAGTGAAGCTTTCTTT.

The genes are TRBV5-5 and TRBJ1-6; no reliable D call. The germline CDR1 and CDR2 sequences are SGHKS and YYEKEE (reference sequence). V lost 2 bases, J lost 5 bases, and 8 bases lay in between. The CDR3 runs 14 residues. The CDR3 loop is CASSFSRNNSPLHF. In nucleotides, the CDR3 is TGTGCCAGCAGCTTTTCCAGGAATAATTCACCCCTCCACTTT.

V gene TRBV28 combines with J gene TRBJ2-3, with D perhaps matching TRBD1 (5 bases). CDR3 length equals 14 residues. Germline V gene sequence: CDR1 MDHEN, CDR2 SYDVKM. V lost 5 bases to trimming and J lost 8 bases, with 17 bases between them. The CDR3, as DNA: TGTGCCAGCAGTGCGATCACCAGGGTCGCTACGCAGTATTTT. It encodes CASSAITRVATQYF.

The rearrangement uses TRBV7-2 and TRBJ2-3; TRBD2 matches 10 bases. Germline V CDR1 and CDR2: SGHTA, FQGNSA. The junction had 11 bases not matched to a gene; V was cut back by 5 bases and J by 6 bases. The CDR3 contains 16 residues. The CDR3 reads CASSLTVSGGVDTQYF. In DNA form, the CDR3 reads TGTGCCAGCAGCCTTACCGTCAGCGGGGGGGTTGATACGCAGTATTTT.

The rearrangement links TRBV2 to TRBJ2-5; 10 positions match TRBD2. From germline, CDR1 is SNHLY and CDR2 FYNNEI. V lost 6 bases and J lost 1; bases outside the gene matches: 8. This CDR3 contains 16 residues. The CDR3 protein is CASSGLVAGGQETQYF. CDR3 in DNA: TGTGCCAGCAGCGGGCTAGTAGCGGGGGGCCAAGAGACCCAGTACTTC. The full variable domain, in which reference TRBV2 and TRBJ2-5 provide the parts outside the CDR3, is EPEVTQTPSHQVTQMGQEVILRCVPISNHLYFYWYRQILGQKVEFLVSFYNNEISEKSEIFDDQFSVERPDGSNFTLKIRSTKLEDSAMYFCASSGLVAGGQETQYFGPGTRLLVL.

The table lists this clone with a few counts. This chain connects TRBV7-3 to TRBJ2-3; TRBD2 matches 11 bases. This CDR3 comprises 15 residues. Germline lookup yields CDR1 SGHTA and CDR2 FQGTGA. V was pared by 6 bases and J by 1 base, with 3 bases of the junction left unmatched. The CDR3 sequence: CASSKLAGGTDTQYF. The CDR3 DNA reads as TGTGCCAGCAGTAAACTAGCGGGGGGCACAGATACGCAGTATTTT.

This chain joins TRBV19 and TRBJ2-1; TRBD2 agrees at 12 bases. V dropped 4 bases and J dropped 7; count of bases not matched to a gene: 5. The CDR3 length is 15 residues. Germline CDR1 reads LNHDA; CDR2 reads SQIVND (reference sequence). CDR3 sequence (DNA): TGTGCCAGTAGTAGCCTACTAGCGGGGGGAAATGAGCAGTTCTTC. This codes for CASSSLLAGGNEQFF.

This sequence joins TRBV9 and TRBJ1-3; tentatively, D is TRBD1 (6 bases). The CDR3 is 16 amino acids. CDR1 is SGDLS and CDR2 is YYNGEE in the germline V gene. V was trimmed by 0 bases and J by 4 bases, leaving 14 bases between them. The CDR3 DNA reads TGTGCCAGCAGCGTAGGTTGGGACATGAGCGGAAACACCATATATTTT. Residues: CASSVGWDMSGNTIYF.